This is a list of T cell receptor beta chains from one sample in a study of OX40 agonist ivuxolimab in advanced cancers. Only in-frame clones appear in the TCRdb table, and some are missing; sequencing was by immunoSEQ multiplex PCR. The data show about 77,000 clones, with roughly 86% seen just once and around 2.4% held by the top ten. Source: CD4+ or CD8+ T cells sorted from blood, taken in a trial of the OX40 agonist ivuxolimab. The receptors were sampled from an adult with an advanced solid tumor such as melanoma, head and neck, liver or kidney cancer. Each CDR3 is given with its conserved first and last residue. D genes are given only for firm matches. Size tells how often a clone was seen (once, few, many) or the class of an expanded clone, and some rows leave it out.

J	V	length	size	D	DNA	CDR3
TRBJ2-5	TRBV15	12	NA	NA	TGTGCCACCAGCAGACTCCAAGAGACCCAGTACTTC	CATSRLQETQYF
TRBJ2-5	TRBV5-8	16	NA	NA	TGTGCCAGCAGCTCGGACGCGGAGGCGGCTCCCTACCCCAGGTACTTC	CASSSDAEAAPYPRYF
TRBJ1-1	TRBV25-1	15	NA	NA	TGTGCCAGCAGGGACTCAAGGGTTCGGGGCACTGAAGCTTTCTTT	CASRDSRVRGTEAFF
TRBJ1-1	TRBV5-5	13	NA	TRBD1	TGTGCCAGCAGCCCCGGGACAGGGAGGGCAGCTTTCTTT	CASSPGTGRAAFF
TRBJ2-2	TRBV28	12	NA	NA	TGTGCCAGCAGTCCATCCACCGGGGAGCTGTTTTTT	CASSPSTGELFF
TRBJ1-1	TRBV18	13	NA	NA	TGTGCCAGCTCCCTCTTGGAGGGCACTGAAGCTTTCTTT	CASSLLEGTEAFF
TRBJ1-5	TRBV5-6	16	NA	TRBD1	TGTGCCAGCAGCTTGGGACAGGGATCGGGCAATCAGCCCCAGCATTTT	CASSLGQGSGNQPQHF
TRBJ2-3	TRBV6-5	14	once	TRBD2	TGTGCCAGCAGCCCCTTAGCGGGAGGAGATACGCAGTATTTT	CASSPLAGGDTQYF
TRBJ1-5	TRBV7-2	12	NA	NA	TGTGCCAGCAGCTTCTACAATCAGCCCCAGCATTTT	CASSFYNQPQHF
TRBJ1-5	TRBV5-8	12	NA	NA	TGTGCCAGCAGCTCCCCTCCTCAGCCCCAGCATTTT	CASSSPPQPQHF
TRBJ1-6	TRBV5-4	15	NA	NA	TGTGCCAGCAGCCAGGAGCCGACGGGGGGTTCACCCCTCCACTTT	CASSQEPTGGSPLHF